The entry below describes one T cell receptor (beta chain). Antigen unknown. This sample was included in a study of T cell responses to AZD1222 COVID-19 vaccine. General observations from the study: In all cases, repertoires were sampled only after the peak T cell response. The sample set comprised mostly white British donors with more females, and clonal diversity was possibly underestimated.

The CDR3 spans 17 residues. In germline, CDR1 is MGHDK, CDR2 SYGVNS. V trimming: 3 bases; J trimming: 0 bases; junction bases outside the gene matches: 6. Assay used: immunoSEQ multiplex PCR; TCRdb lists only in-frame clones, some missing. The table has some 84,000 clones, about 87% seen once; the top ten hold less than 20%. Material: peripheral blood, obtained on day 0 of AZD1222 vaccination. The clonotype originates from an adult in good health. This chain links TRBV25-1 with TRBJ2-3; the match to TRBD2 covers 10 bases. This CDR3 is CASSESRAGGSTDTQYF. CDR3 in DNA: TGTGCCAGCAGTGAGTCGAGAGCGGGAGGGAGCACAGATACGCAGTATTTT.